One sample yielded the 23 T cell receptor beta chains listed below, sequenced in a study of blood T cell repertoires in COVID-19. Method: immunoSEQ multiplex PCR; TCRdb's copy keeps in-frame clones and lacks some. This sample has about 260,000 clones; roughly 87% occur once, and the top ten carry about 0.64%. The sequencing sample was made of peripheral blood. Every receptor here comes from a human donor in a cohort sampled during active COVID-19.

This chain joins TRBV6-6 and TRBJ1-5; 7 bases map to TRBD1. CDR1 and CDR2 from the germline V gene are MNHNY and SVGAGI (reference sequence). The CDR3 length is 15 residues. Losses at the gene ends were 4 bases for V and 2 bases for J; bases not matched to a gene: 5. CDR3 DNA sequence: TGTGCCAGCAGTTCATACAGGGGTGGCAATCAGCCCCAGCATTTT. As protein: CASSSYRGGNQPQHF.

The chain employs TRBV5-1 and TRBJ1-3; TRBD1 agrees at 11 bases. CDR3 length: 18 amino acids. V shed 1 base and J 0 bases; nucleotides not matched to a gene: 6. Germline CDR1 SGHRS, CDR2 YFSETQ. CDR3 protein: CASSLNPGTGGSGNTIYF. The CDR3, as DNA: TGCGCCAGCAGCTTGAACCCCGGGACAGGGGGCTCTGGAAACACCATATATTTT.

V is TRBV28 and J is TRBJ2-7; 7 bases align to TRBD2. J lost 3 bases, V lost 6 bases, and 11 bases had no gene match. Per germline, CDR1 MDHEN and CDR2 SYDVKM. The CDR3 is 15 residues long. The CDR3 region is CASRVTGLDLYEQYF. CDR3 bases: TGTGCCAGCAGAGTGACCGGACTAGATCTCTACGAGCAGTACTTC.

This clone was seen more than once but under ten times. This rearrangement joins TRBV12-3 or TRBV12-4 to TRBJ1-4; D is undetermined. Trimming took 6 bases from V and 8 from J, leaving 7 bases between them. The CDR3 consists of 11 residues. CDR3 sequence reads: CASSPGEKLFF. Here the CDR3 DNA reads TGTGCCAGCAGCCCGGGGGAAAAACTGTTTTTT.

The chain employs TRBV7-9 and TRBJ1-1; 9 positions match TRBD1. The CDR3 loop spans 15 amino acids. V lost 6 bases and J lost 0; bases outside the gene matches: 5. Germline lookup yields CDR1 SEHNR and CDR2 FQNEAQ (reference sequence). CDR3 nucleotide sequence: TGTGCCAGCAGGCCGGGACAGGGCATGAACACTGAAGCTTTCTTT. Translated: CASRPGQGMNTEAFF.

As regards this clone: One end of the junction is discordant with germline, which a read error may explain. CDR3 amino acids: CASSPTSGVLGELFF. CDR3 sequence (DNA): TGTGCTAGCAGCCCGACTAGCGGGGTCCTCGGGGAGCTGTTTTTT. The chain carries TRBV7-7 and TRBJ2-2, with 11 positions matching TRBD2. This CDR3 is built from 15 residues. In germline, CDR1 is SSHAT, CDR2 FNYEAQ (reference sequence).

CDR3 loop: CASRHAPGDNYGYTF. The CDR3 bases are TGTGCCAGCAGACATGCCCCAGGGGATAACTATGGCTACACCTTC. The chain carries TRBV27 and TRBJ1-2, with TRBD1 as a possible D gene (6 bases). CDR1 is MNHEY, CDR2 SMNVEV, per germline (reference sequence). Between the trimmed V and J ends, which lost 6 bases and 1 base, there was a span of 15 bases. CDR3 length: 15 amino acids.

V usage is TRBV18 and J usage is TRBJ1-4, with 8 bases identical to TRBD1. This CDR3 is 15 amino acids long. The germline gives CDR1 KGHSH, CDR2 LQKENI. Unmatched junction bases numbered 3, after V lost 1 base and J lost 5 bases. CDR3 sequence (DNA): TGTGCCAGCTCACCACTTCAGGGGGCGAATGAAAAACTGTTTTTT. Its translation: CASSPLQGANEKLFF.

The gene calls are TRBV6-2 or TRBV6-3 and TRBJ2-1; TRBD1 aligns across 8 bases. This CDR3 is 11 amino acids long. The trim removed 5 bases at V and 12 bases at J, leaving 3 bases unmatched. Germline V gene lookup returns CDR1 MNHEY and CDR2 SVGEGT. The CDR3 DNA sequence: TGTGCCAGCAGTCAAGGACAGGGGCAGTTCTTC. Amino acid sequence: CASSQGQGQFF.

The gene calls are TRBV6-5 and TRBJ2-7, with 8 bases aligning to TRBD1. Germline V gives CDR1 MNHEY, CDR2 SVGAGI. There are 14 residues in the CDR3. V lost 2 bases and J lost 5; bases outside the gene matches: 5. CDR3 protein: CASSYVGQGDEQYF. The CDR3 DNA follows: TGTGCCAGCAGTTACGTCGGACAGGGAGACGAGCAGTACTTC.

The chain joins TRBV12-5 to TRBJ2-7; 8 nucleotides line up with TRBD2. The trim removed 1 base at V and 4 bases at J, leaving 3 bases unmatched. Germline V gene lookup returns CDR1 LGHNT and CDR2 FRNRAP. The CDR3 is made up of 14 amino acids. CDR3 DNA sequence: TGTGCTAGTGGTTTGGGGGGGACTAGTTACGAGCAGTACTTC. Translating gives CASGLGGTSYEQYF.

V and J are TRBV2 and TRBJ1-1; no clear D. The CDR3 is 13 amino acids. The V gene lost 4 bases and the J gene lost 4 bases, with 10 bases spanning the gap. Germline CDR1 is SNHLY and CDR2 is FYNNEI. DNA for the CDR3: TGTGCCAGCAGTGTATATTCCCCCACTGAAGCTTTCTTT. Translation gives CASSVYSPTEAFF.

This chain uses TRBV4-1 with TRBJ2-7, with D hard to call. The CDR3 length is 13 residues. Germline V gene sequence: CDR1 MGHRA, CDR2 YSYEKL. V was clipped by 0 bases and J by 2 bases, with 5 bases between them. The CDR3 is CASSQDRAYEQYF. CDR3 coding DNA: TGCGCCAGCAGCCAAGATCGCGCCTACGAGCAGTACTTC.

This clone is a singleton in its sample. This chain uses TRBV30 with TRBJ1-2, with TRBD1 matching 8 bases. After removal of 1 base from V and 3 bases from J, the junction contained 4 bases not matched to a gene. The germline gives CDR1 GTSNPN, CDR2 SVGIG (reference sequence). The CDR3 has 14 residues. The CDR3 DNA follows: TGTGCCTGGAGTGAAACAGGGGGATACTATGGCTACACCTTC. This gives the protein CAWSETGGYYGYTF.

The chain joins TRBV30 to TRBJ2-2; 8 bases fit TRBD1. The CDR3 spans 20 residues. V shed 0 bases and J 2 bases; nucleotides not matched to a gene: 17. Germline lookup yields CDR1 GTSNPN and CDR2 SVGIG (reference sequence). The DNA for the CDR3 is TGTGCCTGGAGTGTTCGTAGGACAGGGCGCCCTAGCTTCAACACCGGGGAGCTGTTTTTT. As protein: CAWSVRRTGRPSFNTGELFF.

The V gene is TRBV7-2, the J gene TRBJ2-1; D perhaps matches TRBD2 (5 bases). The V gene lost 2 bases and the J gene lost 5 bases, with 16 bases spanning the gap. Per the germline V gene, CDR1 is SGHTA and CDR2 is FQGNSA. There are 16 residues in the CDR3. CDR3 sequence: CASSLTGRGIDNEQFF. DNA for the CDR3: TGTGCCAGCAGCTTAACCGGGCGAGGGATCGACAATGAGCAGTTCTTC.

The V and J genes are TRBV28 and TRBJ1-2; D is perhaps TRBD1 (5 bases). V shed 5 bases and J shed 8 bases, with 15 bases lying between them. The V gene's germline CDR1 is MDHEN and CDR2 SYDVKM. The CDR3 extends over 13 amino acids. In DNA form, the CDR3 reads TGTGCCAGCAGTCCCATGCAGGGAAGGGGCTACACCTTC. Encoded protein: CASSPMQGRGYTF.

In regard to this clone: The sample carries other DNA sequences with the same CDR3. This chain links TRBV5-1 with TRBJ1-1; D may be TRBD1 (6 bases). The germline V and J ends were trimmed by 4 bases and 0 bases, with 10 bases remaining between them. From germline, CDR1 is SGHRS and CDR2 YFSETQ. The CDR3 covers 14 residues. The CDR3 DNA sequence: TGCGCCAGCAGCCTGGGACAAATGAACACTGAAGCTTTCTTT. Translating it yields CASSLGQMNTEAFF.

The chain couples TRBV2 to TRBJ2-6; perhaps TRBD1 as D (6 bases). Germline CDR1 SNHLY, CDR2 FYNNEI. Trimming removed 4 bases from V and 2 bases from J, with 12 bases in between. The CDR3 is made up of 16 amino acids. CDR3 residues: CASSVNRVAGANVLTF. The CDR3 DNA sequence: TGTGCCAGCAGTGTCAACAGGGTGGCTGGGGCCAACGTCCTGACTTTC.

This rearrangement joins TRBV6-5 to TRBJ2-3, with D perhaps TRBD2 (5 bases). Germline CDR1 MNHEY, CDR2 SVGAGI. There are 14 residues in the CDR3. With 0 bases removed from V and 6 bases from J, the gap between germline ends came to 10 bases. The CDR3 coding sequence is TGTGCCAGCAGTTACTCGAGAGGGTACGATACGCAGTATTTT. Its protein product is CASSYSRGYDTQYF.

This chain connects TRBV4-3 to TRBJ2-7; 10 bases agree with TRBD2. CDR3 size: 15 residues. Per the germline V gene, CDR1 is LGHNA and CDR2 is YSLEER. J gave up 2 bases and V 3 bases, and 4 bases lay outside the gene matches. This chain's CDR3 is CASSQVAGGPYEQYF. In DNA form, the CDR3 reads TGCGCCAGCAGCCAGGTAGCGGGGGGTCCCTACGAGCAGTACTTC.

CDR3 protein: CSVDLRGGLDTQYF. CDR3 coding DNA: TGCAGCGTTGATCTGCGGGGGGGCTTGGATACGCAGTATTTT. The chain uses TRBV29-1 and TRBJ2-3, with TRBD2 matching over 9 bases. Losses at the gene ends were 3 bases for V and 6 bases for J; bases not matched to a gene: 7. The CDR3 loop spans 14 amino acids. The germline V gene has CDR1 SQVTM and CDR2 ANQGSEA.

This chain connects TRBV2 to TRBJ2-6; the match to TRBD1 covers 9 bases. Germline trimming cut 0 bases from V and 4 bases from J; bases unmatched to any gene: 13. Germline CDR1 reads SNHLY; CDR2 reads FYNNEI. This CDR3 contains 20 residues. In nucleotides, the CDR3 is TGTGCCAGCAGTGAAGCGCGTTTTCAGGACAGGGGATCCGGGGCCAACGTCCTGACTTTC. Encoded protein: CASSEARFQDRGSGANVLTF.